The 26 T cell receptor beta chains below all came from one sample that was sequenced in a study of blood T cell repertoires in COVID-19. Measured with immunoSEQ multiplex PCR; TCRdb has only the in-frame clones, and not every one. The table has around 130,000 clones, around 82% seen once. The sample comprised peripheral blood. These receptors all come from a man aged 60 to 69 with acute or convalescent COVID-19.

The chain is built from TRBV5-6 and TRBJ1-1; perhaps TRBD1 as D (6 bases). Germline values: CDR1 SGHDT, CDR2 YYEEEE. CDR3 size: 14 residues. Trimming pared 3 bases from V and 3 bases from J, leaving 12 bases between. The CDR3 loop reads CASSWGAGDTEAFF. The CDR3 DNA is TGTGCCAGCAGCTGGGGCGCAGGGGACACTGAAGCTTTCTTT.

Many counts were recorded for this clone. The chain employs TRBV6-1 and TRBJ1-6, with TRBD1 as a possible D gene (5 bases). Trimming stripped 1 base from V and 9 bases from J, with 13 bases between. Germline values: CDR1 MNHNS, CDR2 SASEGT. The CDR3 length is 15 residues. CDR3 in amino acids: CASSEDGGESSPLHF. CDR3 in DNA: TGTGCCAGCAGTGAAGACGGGGGTGAAAGTTCACCCCTCCACTTT.

The CDR3 coding sequence is TGCGCCAGCAGTGAGGCCCGAGGAAGCACAGATACGCAGTATTTT. Translating gives CASSEARGSTDTQYF. The chain has TRBV10-1 and TRBJ2-3; D call uncertain. Germline V CDR1 and CDR2: WNHNN, SYGVQD (reference sequence). Deletions cut 2 bases from V and 0 bases from J, with 9 bases between. This CDR3 contains 15 residues.

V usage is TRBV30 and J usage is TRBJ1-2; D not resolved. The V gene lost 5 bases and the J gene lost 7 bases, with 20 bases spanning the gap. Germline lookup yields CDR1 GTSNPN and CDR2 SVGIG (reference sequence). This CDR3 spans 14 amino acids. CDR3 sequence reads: CAWLPRGYGRGYTF. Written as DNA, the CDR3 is TGTGCCTGGCTTCCCCGCGGCTATGGCCGTGGCTACACCTTC.

The CDR3 is CASSLNRESYTF. CDR3 bases: TGTGCCAGCAGCTTAAACCGGGAAAGCTACACCTTC. The genes are TRBV7-2 and TRBJ1-2; no clear D gene. CDR1 SGHTA and CDR2 FQGNSA come from the germline V gene. This CDR3 has 12 residues. V was shortened by 2 bases and J by 9 bases, with 10 bases between the two germline ends.

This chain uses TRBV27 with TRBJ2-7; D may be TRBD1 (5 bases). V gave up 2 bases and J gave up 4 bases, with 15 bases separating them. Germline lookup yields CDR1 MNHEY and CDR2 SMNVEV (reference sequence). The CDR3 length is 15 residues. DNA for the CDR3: TGTGCCAGCAGTTTAAAAGCAGGGTCTCAATACGAGCAGTACTTC. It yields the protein CASSLKAGSQYEQYF.

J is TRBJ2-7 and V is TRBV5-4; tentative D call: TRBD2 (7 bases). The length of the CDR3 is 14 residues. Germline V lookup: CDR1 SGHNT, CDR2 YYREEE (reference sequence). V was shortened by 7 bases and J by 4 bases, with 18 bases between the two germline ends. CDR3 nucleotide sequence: TGTGCCAGCTCCTCCGGCGGGGGCTCGTACGAGCAGTACTTC. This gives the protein CASSSGGGSYEQYF.

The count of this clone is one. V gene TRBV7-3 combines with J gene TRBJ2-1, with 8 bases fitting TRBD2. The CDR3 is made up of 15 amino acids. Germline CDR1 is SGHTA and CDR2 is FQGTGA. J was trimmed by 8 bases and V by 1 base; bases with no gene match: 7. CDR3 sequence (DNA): TGTGCCAGCAGCTTAATGCCAGCGGGAGACTATGAGCAGTTCTTC. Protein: CASSLMPAGDYEQFF.

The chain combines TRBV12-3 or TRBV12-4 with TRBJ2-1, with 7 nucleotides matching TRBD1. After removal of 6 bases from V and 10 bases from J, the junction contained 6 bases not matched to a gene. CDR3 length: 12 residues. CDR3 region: CASRYPQGEQFF. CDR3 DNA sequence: TGTGCCAGCAGGTACCCACAGGGGGAGCAGTTCTTC.

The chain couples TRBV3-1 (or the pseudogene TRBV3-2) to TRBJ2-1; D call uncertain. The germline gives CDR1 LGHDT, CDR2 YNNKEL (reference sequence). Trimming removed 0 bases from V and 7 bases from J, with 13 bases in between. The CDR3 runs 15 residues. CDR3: CASSQDLVGLNEQFF. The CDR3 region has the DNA TGTGCCAGCAGCCAAGATTTGGTCGGGTTAAATGAGCAGTTCTTC.

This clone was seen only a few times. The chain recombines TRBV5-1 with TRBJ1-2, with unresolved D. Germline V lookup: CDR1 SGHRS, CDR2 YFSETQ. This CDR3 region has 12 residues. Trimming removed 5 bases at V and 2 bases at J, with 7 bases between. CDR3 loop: CASRRENYGYTF. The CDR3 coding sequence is TGCGCCAGCAGAAGGGAGAACTATGGCTACACCTTC.

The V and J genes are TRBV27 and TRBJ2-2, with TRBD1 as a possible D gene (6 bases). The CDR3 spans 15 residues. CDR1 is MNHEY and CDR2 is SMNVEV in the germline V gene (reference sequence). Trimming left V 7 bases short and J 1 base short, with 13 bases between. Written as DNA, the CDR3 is TGTGCCAGCAAAGACGAGGGGGTGAACACCGGGGAGCTGTTTTTT. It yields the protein CASKDEGVNTGELFF.

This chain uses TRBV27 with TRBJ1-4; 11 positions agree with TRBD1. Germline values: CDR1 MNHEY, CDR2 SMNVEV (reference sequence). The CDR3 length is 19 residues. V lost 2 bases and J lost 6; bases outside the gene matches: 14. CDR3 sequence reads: CASSLRGGTGGWADEKLFF. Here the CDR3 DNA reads TGTGCCAGCAGTTTACGGGGTGGGACAGGGGGATGGGCAGATGAAAAACTGTTTTTT.

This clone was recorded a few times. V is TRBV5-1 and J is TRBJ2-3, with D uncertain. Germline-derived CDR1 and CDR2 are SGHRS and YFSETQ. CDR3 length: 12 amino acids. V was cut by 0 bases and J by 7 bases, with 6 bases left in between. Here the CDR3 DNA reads TGCGCCAGCAGCTTGGAACTAAATACGCAGTATTTT. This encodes CASSLELNTQYF.

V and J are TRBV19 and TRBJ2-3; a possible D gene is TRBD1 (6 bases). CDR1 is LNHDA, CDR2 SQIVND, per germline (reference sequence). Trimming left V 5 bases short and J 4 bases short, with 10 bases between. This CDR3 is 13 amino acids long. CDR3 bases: TGTGCCAGTAGTTTACAGGGATCAGATACGCAGTATTTT. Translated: CASSLQGSDTQYF.

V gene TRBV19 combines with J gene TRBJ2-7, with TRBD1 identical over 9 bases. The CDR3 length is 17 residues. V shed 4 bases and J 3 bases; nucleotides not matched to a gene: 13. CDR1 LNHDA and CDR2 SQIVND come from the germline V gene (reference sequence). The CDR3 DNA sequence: TGTGCCAGTAGTACCGGAGGAGGGACAGGGACTTACTACGAGCAGTACTTC. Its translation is CASSTGGGTGTYYEQYF.

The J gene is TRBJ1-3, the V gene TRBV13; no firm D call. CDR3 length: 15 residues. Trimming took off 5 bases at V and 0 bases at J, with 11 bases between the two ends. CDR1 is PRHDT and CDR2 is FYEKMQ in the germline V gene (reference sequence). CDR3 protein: CASSRPSLSGNTIYF. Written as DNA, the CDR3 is TGTGCCAGCAGCCGTCCCTCACTCTCTGGAAACACCATATATTTT.

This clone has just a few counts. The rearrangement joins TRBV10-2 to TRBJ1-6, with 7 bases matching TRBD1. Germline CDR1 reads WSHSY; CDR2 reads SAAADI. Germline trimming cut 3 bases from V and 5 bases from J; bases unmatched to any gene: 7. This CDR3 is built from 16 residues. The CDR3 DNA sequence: TGCGCCAGCAGTGACGGGCAGGGGGTAGATAATTCACCCCTCCACTTT. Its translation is CASSDGQGVDNSPLHF.

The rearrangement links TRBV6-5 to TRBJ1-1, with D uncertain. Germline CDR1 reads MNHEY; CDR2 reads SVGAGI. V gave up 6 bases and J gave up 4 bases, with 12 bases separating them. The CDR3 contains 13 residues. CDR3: CASREDGLTEAFF. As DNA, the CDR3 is TGTGCCAGCAGGGAGGACGGACTCACTGAAGCTTTCTTT.

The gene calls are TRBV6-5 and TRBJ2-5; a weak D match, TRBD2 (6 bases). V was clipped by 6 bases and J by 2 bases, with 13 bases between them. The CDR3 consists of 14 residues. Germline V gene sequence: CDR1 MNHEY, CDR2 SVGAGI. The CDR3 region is CASSRTSLQETQYF. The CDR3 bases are TGTGCCAGCAGCCGCACTAGCTTACAAGAGACCCAGTACTTC.

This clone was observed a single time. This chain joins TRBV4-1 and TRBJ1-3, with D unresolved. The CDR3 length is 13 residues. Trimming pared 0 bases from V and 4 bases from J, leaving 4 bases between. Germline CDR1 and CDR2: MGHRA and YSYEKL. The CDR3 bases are TGCGCCAGCAGCCAAGACCCGGGAAACACCATATATTTT. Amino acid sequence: CASSQDPGNTIYF.

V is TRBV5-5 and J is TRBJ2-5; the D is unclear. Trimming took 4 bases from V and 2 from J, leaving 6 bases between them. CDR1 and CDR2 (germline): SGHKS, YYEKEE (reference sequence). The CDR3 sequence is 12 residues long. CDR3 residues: CASSRTQETQYF. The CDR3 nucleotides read TGTGCCAGCAGCCGCACTCAAGAGACCCAGTACTTC.

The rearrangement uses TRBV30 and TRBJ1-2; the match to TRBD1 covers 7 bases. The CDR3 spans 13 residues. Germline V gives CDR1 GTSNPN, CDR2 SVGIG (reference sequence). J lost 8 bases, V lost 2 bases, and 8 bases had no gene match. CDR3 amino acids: CAWSPRGLGGYTF. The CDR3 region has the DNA TGTGCCTGGAGTCCGAGGGGGCTGGGAGGCTACACCTTC.

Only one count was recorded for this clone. The CDR3 region is CASSYRQGPDEQYF. The DNA for the CDR3 is TGCGCCAGCAGCTATAGACAGGGCCCTGACGAGCAGTACTTC. The rearrangement joins TRBV5-1 to TRBJ2-7; 7 bases align to TRBD1. The CDR3 is made up of 14 amino acids. J lost 5 bases, V lost 3 bases, and 8 bases had no gene match. Looked up from germline, CDR1 is SGHRS and CDR2 is YFSETQ.

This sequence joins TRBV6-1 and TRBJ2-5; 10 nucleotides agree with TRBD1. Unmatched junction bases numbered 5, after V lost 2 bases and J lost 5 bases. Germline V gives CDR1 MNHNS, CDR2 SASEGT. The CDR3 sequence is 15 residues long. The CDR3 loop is CASSEFMTGGETQYF. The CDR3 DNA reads TGTGCCAGCAGTGAATTTATGACAGGGGGCGAGACCCAGTACTTC.

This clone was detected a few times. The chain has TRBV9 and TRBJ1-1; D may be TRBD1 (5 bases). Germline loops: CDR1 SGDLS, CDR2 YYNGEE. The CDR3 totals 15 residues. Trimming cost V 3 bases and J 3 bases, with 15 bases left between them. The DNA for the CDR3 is TGTGCCAGCAGCGAAACGCCAGGGTCGGACACTGAAGCTTTCTTT. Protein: CASSETPGSDTEAFF.